Listed below are T cell receptor beta chains from one sample, sequenced in a study of prognosis after radiotherapy for stage I lung cancer. TCRdb re-called the multiplex PCR reads with MiXCR, one entry per CDR3 protein. Here the sample spans some 14,000 distinct CDR3 sequences, roughly 38% being singletons. The specimen was PBMCs, collected before or after stereotactic body radiation therapy (not recorded which). These receptors came from a donor of 50 years or more with non-small cell lung cancer. CDR3s include the opening cysteine and the closing phenylalanine or tryptophan. Each record gives: CDR3 protein, CDR3 DNA, J gene, CDR3 length, clone size, D gene, V gene. A D gene is named only where the DNA matches it firmly. Clone size is stated in some rows and not others, as once, few, many or a class when expanded.

CDR3aa: CSAKTSGVNEQFF
CDR3nt: TGCAGTGCGAAAACTAGCGGGGTCAATGAGCAGTTCTTC
j_gene: TRBJ2-1
len: 13
abundance: .
d_gene: TRBD2
v_gene: TRBV20-1

CDR3aa: CAISESVLNTEAFF
CDR3nt: TGTGCCATCAGTGAGTCCGTCTTGAACACTGAAGCTTTCTTT
j_gene: TRBJ1-1
len: 14
abundance: many
d_gene: .
v_gene: TRBV10-3

CDR3aa: CASSLRGQASYEQYF
CDR3nt: TGTGCCAGCTCACTTCGGGGACAGGCCTCCTACGAGCAGTACTTC
j_gene: TRBJ2-7
len: 15
abundance: many
d_gene: TRBD1
v_gene: TRBV18

CDR3aa: CASKDASGGYNEQFF
CDR3nt: TGTGCCAGCAAGGATGCTAGCGGGGGATACAATGAGCAGTTCTTC
j_gene: TRBJ2-1
len: 15
abundance: many
d_gene: TRBD2
v_gene: TRBV6-1

CDR3aa: CASSPGTDGSTDTQYF
CDR3nt: TGTGCCAGCAGCCCCGGGACTGACGGAAGCACAGATACGCAGTATTTT
j_gene: TRBJ2-3
len: 16
abundance: many
d_gene: .
v_gene: TRBV7-9

CDR3aa: CASSHGTGANQPQHF
CDR3nt: TGTGCCAGCAGTCACGGGACAGGGGCCAATCAGCCCCAGCATTTT
j_gene: TRBJ1-5
len: 15
abundance: once
d_gene: TRBD1
v_gene: TRBV28

CDR3aa: CASSDGGISLYEQYF
CDR3nt: TGTGCCAGCAGTGACGGGGGGATATCTCTTTACGAGCAGTACTTC
j_gene: TRBJ2-7
len: 15
abundance: many
d_gene: TRBD2
v_gene: TRBV2

CDR3aa: CAILPYRVAGELFF
CDR3nt: TGTGCCATCCTCCCCTACAGGGTGGCCGGGGAGCTGTTTTTT
j_gene: TRBJ2-2
len: 14
abundance: .
d_gene: .
v_gene: TRBV12-3/TRBV12-4

CDR3aa: CASSFLGHTEAFF
CDR3nt: TGTGCCAGCAGTTTCCTGGGGCACACTGAAGCTTTCTTT
j_gene: TRBJ1-1
len: 13
abundance: .
d_gene: .
v_gene: TRBV27

CDR3aa: CASNTRTGAFF
CDR3nt: TGTGCCAGCAATACACGGACGGGGGCTTTCTTT
j_gene: TRBJ1-1
len: 11
abundance: once
d_gene: .
v_gene: TRBV6-6

CDR3aa: CASSLVGDGYEQFF
CDR3nt: TGTGCCAGCAGCTTAGTCGGGGACGGCTATGAGCAGTTCTTC
j_gene: TRBJ2-1
len: 14
abundance: medium-sized
d_gene: .
v_gene: TRBV7-2

CDR3aa: CASSIDFDPQPQHF
CDR3nt: TGTGCCAGTAGTATAGATTTCGACCCTCAGCCCCAGCATTTT
j_gene: TRBJ1-5
len: 14
abundance: many
d_gene: .
v_gene: TRBV19

CDR3aa: CASSIPTGELFF
CDR3nt: TGTGCCAGCAGCATTCCAACCGGGGAGCTGTTTTTT
j_gene: TRBJ2-2
len: 12
abundance: many
d_gene: .
v_gene: TRBV27

CDR3aa: CASSLGAVGELFF
CDR3nt: TGCGCCAGCAGCTTGGGGGCAGTAGGGGAGCTGTTTTTT
j_gene: TRBJ2-2
len: 13
abundance: .
d_gene: .
v_gene: TRBV5-1

CDR3aa: CASSSELGNEQFF
CDR3nt: TGTGCCAGCAGCTCAGAGTTGGGGAATGAGCAGTTCTTC
j_gene: TRBJ2-1
len: 13
abundance: medium-sized
d_gene: .
v_gene: TRBV7-2

CDR3aa: CALSFGLTSGSRDEQFF
CDR3nt: TGTGCCCTCAGTTTTGGGCTTACTAGCGGGAGTAGGGATGAGCAGTTCTTC
j_gene: TRBJ2-1
len: 17
abundance: .
d_gene: TRBD2
v_gene: TRBV28

CDR3aa: CASRRQGPWNEQFF
CDR3nt: TGTGCCAGCAGGAGACAGGGGCCGTGGAATGAGCAGTTCTTC
j_gene: TRBJ2-1
len: 14
abundance: medium-sized
d_gene: TRBD1
v_gene: TRBV27

CDR3aa: CASQREGNTGELFF
CDR3nt: TGTGCCAGCCAGCGGGAGGGGAACACCGGGGAGCTGTTTTTT
j_gene: TRBJ2-2
len: 14
abundance: medium-sized
d_gene: TRBD2
v_gene: TRBV6-1

CDR3aa: CASSLTTGNTEAFF
CDR3nt: TGTGCCAGCTCACTAACTACAGGGAACACTGAAGCTTTCTTT
j_gene: TRBJ1-1
len: 14
abundance: many
d_gene: .
v_gene: TRBV18

CDR3aa: CASSLVGPRANDAGWSTDTQYF
CDR3nt: TGTGCCAGCAGCTTAGTCGGTCCCAGGGCGAACGACGCCGGGTGGAGCACAGATACGCAGTATTTT
j_gene: TRBJ2-3
len: 22
abundance: .
d_gene: .
v_gene: TRBV7-9

CDR3aa: CSARDDSRSYGYTF
CDR3nt: TGCAGTGCTAGAGATGACTCGCGTAGCTATGGCTACACCTTC
j_gene: TRBJ1-2
len: 14
abundance: many
d_gene: .
v_gene: TRBV20-1

CDR3aa: CASSGGGANNEQFF
CDR3nt: TGTGCCAGCAGTGGTGGGGGGGCTAATAATGAGCAGTTCTTC
j_gene: TRBJ2-1
len: 14
abundance: many
d_gene: .
v_gene: TRBV6-4

CDR3aa: CASSSGGLAGGLDTQYF
CDR3nt: TGTGCCAGCAGCTCCGGGGGACTAGCGGGGGGGCTAGATACGCAGTATTTT
j_gene: TRBJ2-3
len: 17
abundance: many
d_gene: TRBD2
v_gene: TRBV11-2

CDR3aa: CASSLERGIAKNIQYF
CDR3nt: TGTGCCAGCAGTTTGGAGAGGGGAATAGCCAAAAACATTCAGTACTTC
j_gene: TRBJ2-4
len: 16
abundance: many
d_gene: .
v_gene: TRBV28

CDR3aa: CAWSATGLNIQYF
CDR3nt: TGTGCCTGGAGCGCAACAGGGTTAAACATTCAGTACTTC
j_gene: TRBJ2-4
len: 13
abundance: many
d_gene: .
v_gene: TRBV30

CDR3aa: CASSPLSARRANVLTF
CDR3nt: TGTGCCAGCAGTCCCCTTTCGGCTAGAAGGGCCAACGTACTGACTTTC
j_gene: TRBJ2-6
len: 16
abundance: .
d_gene: .
v_gene: TRBV6-1

CDR3aa: CSARDSCARGPQHF
CDR3nt: TGCAGTGCTAGAGATAGCTGTGCTCGAGGGCCCCAGCATTTT
j_gene: TRBJ1-5
len: 14
abundance: .
d_gene: .
v_gene: TRBV20-1

CDR3aa: CAISPRLVAGSYEQYF
CDR3nt: TGTGCCATCTCCCCCCGTTTGGTAGCGGGCTCCTACGAGCAGTACTTC
j_gene: TRBJ2-7
len: 16
abundance: medium-sized
d_gene: TRBD2
v_gene: TRBV6-1

CDR3aa: CASSYSFQGELFF
CDR3nt: TGTGCCAGCAGTTACTCTTTTCAGGGGGAGCTGTTTTTT
j_gene: TRBJ2-2
len: 13
abundance: many
d_gene: .
v_gene: TRBV6-5

CDR3aa: CASSPRKPGQGNYGYTF
CDR3nt: TGCGCCAGCAGTCCCCGCAAGCCGGGACAGGGGAACTATGGCTACACCTTC
j_gene: TRBJ1-2
len: 17
abundance: many
d_gene: TRBD1
v_gene: TRBV10-2

CDR3aa: CASSLQSGQGVARAFF
CDR3nt: TGTGCCAGTAGTCTACAATCGGGACAGGGCGTTGCGAGAGCTTTCTTT
j_gene: TRBJ1-1
len: 16
abundance: many
d_gene: TRBD1
v_gene: TRBV19

CDR3aa: CASSQLGSQGVSSYNEQFF
CDR3nt: TGTGCCAGCAGCCAGTTAGGGTCACAGGGGGTCAGTTCCTACAATGAGCAGTTCTTC
j_gene: TRBJ2-1
len: 19
abundance: many
d_gene: TRBD1
v_gene: TRBV3-1

CDR3aa: CAGRQRAASYQQYF
CDR3nt: TGTGCCGGCAGACAACGGGCAGCTTCCTACCAGCAGTACTTC
j_gene: TRBJ2-7
len: 14
abundance: .
d_gene: .
v_gene: TRBV28

CDR3aa: CVSSDEYNSPLHF
CDR3nt: TGTGTCAGCAGTGATGAATATAATTCACCACTCCACTTT
j_gene: TRBJ1-6
len: 13
abundance: .
d_gene: .
v_gene: TRBV6-8

CDR3aa: CASSAPHLAALQFF
CDR3nt: TGTGCCAGCAGCGCCCCCCACTTAGCGGCCCTACAGTTCTTC
j_gene: TRBJ2-1
len: 14
abundance: many
d_gene: .
v_gene: TRBV13

CDR3aa: CASSLGRERGRPAKTYNEQFF
CDR3nt: TGCGCCAGCAGCTTGGGGAGGGAGCGGGGGCGCCCCGCGAAGACCTACAATGAGCAGTTCTTC
j_gene: TRBJ2-1
len: 21
abundance: many
d_gene: TRBD2
v_gene: TRBV5-1

CDR3aa: CASSLAARRPSVANVLTF
CDR3nt: TGTGCCAGCAGCTTGGCCGCCAGGCGCCCCTCTGTGGCCAACGTCCTGACTTTC
j_gene: TRBJ2-6
len: 18
abundance: .
d_gene: .
v_gene: TRBV5-6

CDR3aa: CASSRGQGAGEQYF
CDR3nt: TGTGCCAGCAGCCGTGGACAGGGGGCAGGGGAGCAGTACTTC
j_gene: TRBJ2-7
len: 14
abundance: many
d_gene: TRBD1
v_gene: TRBV7-3

CDR3aa: CASSLDRTGNGYTF
CDR3nt: TGTGCCAGCAGCTTAGATCGGACAGGGAATGGCTACACCTTC
j_gene: TRBJ1-2
len: 14
abundance: medium-sized
d_gene: TRBD1
v_gene: TRBV11-2

CDR3aa: CASSPHTSGEQFF
CDR3nt: TGTGCCAGCAGTCCCCACACTAGCGGGGAGCAGTTCTTC
j_gene: TRBJ2-1
len: 13
abundance: many
d_gene: TRBD2
v_gene: TRBV6-1